This note documents a single T cell receptor (beta chain) sequence. The antigen is not known. Looked up from germline, CDR1 is LNHDA and CDR2 is SQIVND (reference sequence). This CDR3 contains 14 residues. The V gene lost 6 bases and the J gene lost 0 bases, with 8 bases spanning the gap. Treatment in this sample: some 19 received Ad26.COV2.S at low or high dose, single or two shots; about 5 received placebo; per-sample allocation not given. Samples came from day 63 after the first vaccine or placebo injection. Donation was by an adult aged 18-55 years who was in Boston. Vaccination employed an Ad26 vector expressing the Wuhan-strain SARS-CoV-2 spike. Measured with immunoSEQ multiplex PCR; TCRdb has only the in-frame clones, and not every one. The sample includes around 380,000 clones, roughly nine tenths seen only once; the top ten take 3.5%. The record originates from a study of Ad26.COV2.S vaccination and SARS-CoV-2 variants. Points from the study as a whole: Measurement of non-spike TCR breadth gave similar results in vaccine and placebo recipients.

This TCR came from a person aged 18 to 65 who received the Ad26.COV2.S COVID-19 vaccine or a placebo. This chain connects TRBV19 to TRBJ1-4; D gene uncertain. The sequences come from peripheral blood, collected in a trial of Ad26.COV2.S vaccine versus placebo. Here the CDR3 DNA reads TGTGCCAGTAGCATTAAAACAACTAATGAAAAACTGTTTTTT. Translating it yields CASSIKTTNEKLFF.